This T cell receptor beta chain came from a study of blood T cell repertoires in COVID-19. Membership in each cohort depended on participant-reported clinical history. Trimming cost V 0 bases and J 3 bases, with 9 bases left between them. The CDR3 has 14 amino acids. CDR1 is SGDLS, CDR2 YYNGEE, per germline. TCRdb's copy holds only in-frame clones and misses some; the assay was immunoSEQ multiplex PCR. The sample comprises 150,000 to 200,000 clones, more than 75% of which are singletons, and 17% rests with the top ten. Sequencing used PBMCs or T cells enriched from blood (not recorded which). The sequence was obtained from a woman aged 45-60 years who had recovered from COVID-19. This chain joins TRBV9 and TRBJ1-2; a weak D match, TRBD1 (5 bases). The CDR3 DNA reads TGTGCCAGCAGCGTAGGTGAAGGGGACTATGGCTACACCTTC. Translation: CASSVGEGDYGYTF.